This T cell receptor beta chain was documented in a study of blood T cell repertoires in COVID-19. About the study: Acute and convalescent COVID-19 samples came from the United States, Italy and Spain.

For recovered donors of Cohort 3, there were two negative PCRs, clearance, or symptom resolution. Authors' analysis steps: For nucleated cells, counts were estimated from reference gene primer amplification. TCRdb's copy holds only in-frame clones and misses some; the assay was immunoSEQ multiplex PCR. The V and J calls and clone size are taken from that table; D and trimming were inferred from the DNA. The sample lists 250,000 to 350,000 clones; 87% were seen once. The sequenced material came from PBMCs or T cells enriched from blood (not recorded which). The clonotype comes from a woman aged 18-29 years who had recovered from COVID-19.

CDR3 sequence (DNA): TGCAGTGTTAGTTGGACAGGCAATAATGAAAAACTGTTTTTT. It codes for CSVSWTGNNEKLFF. This chain connects TRBV20-1 to TRBJ1-4, with 7 bases matching TRBD1. Germline V gives CDR1 DFQATT, CDR2 SNEGSKA (reference sequence). The CDR3 totals 14 residues. The trim removed 7 bases at V and 4 bases at J, leaving 9 bases unmatched.